Each of the 6 T cell receptor beta chains below was sequenced from the same sample in a study of blood T cell repertoires in COVID-19. The method was immunoSEQ multiplex PCR; TCRdb's version includes in-frame clones alone and lacks a portion of them. The data hold 170,000 or so clones, with around 84% observed a single time. The sequencing input was peripheral blood. The origin of the receptors is a man over 45 with active or convalescent COVID-19.

This chain joins TRBV19 and TRBJ2-7; D is possibly TRBD2 (5 bases). The germline V gene encodes CDR1 LNHDA and CDR2 SQIVND (reference sequence). V lost 0 bases, J lost 2 bases, and 8 bases lay in between. The CDR3 spans 14 residues. The CDR3 bases are TGTGCCAGTAGTATAGATCTGAGGGCCTACGAGCAGTACTTC. This encodes CASSIDLRAYEQYF.

The chain joins TRBV6-5 to TRBJ2-7; TRBD1 agrees at 9 bases. Germline V gene sequence: CDR1 MNHEY, CDR2 SVGAGI. The CDR3 totals 14 residues. V was clipped by 6 bases and J by 7 bases; unmatched bases: 10. CDR3 amino acids: CASRPGQGSDEQYF. DNA of the CDR3: TGTGCCAGCAGACCGGGACAGGGTTCGGATGAGCAGTACTTC.

The chain carries TRBV10-1 and TRBJ2-5; tentatively, D is TRBD2 (6 bases). The V end was cut by 7 bases, the J end by 2 bases, with 14 bases between. Germline V CDR1 and CDR2: WNHNN, SYGVQD (reference sequence). This CDR3 has 14 amino acids. CDR3 in amino acids: CASTLRAGQETQYF. CDR3 bases: TGCGCCAGCACCCTTCGGGCGGGGCAAGAGACCCAGTACTTC.

CDR3 residues: CASSPGVSTDTQYF. For the CDR3, the DNA is TGTGCCAGCTCTCCCGGGGTGAGCACAGATACGCAGTATTTT. The J gene is TRBJ2-3, the V gene TRBV5-4; TRBD2 is a possible D gene (5 bases). Looked up from germline, CDR1 is SGHNT and CDR2 is YYREEE (reference sequence). V lost 7 bases and J lost 0, with 12 bases in between. CDR3 length equals 14 residues.

The chain joins TRBV4-3 to TRBJ2-5; D ambiguous. Deletions cut 4 bases from V and 4 bases from J, with 10 bases between. Per germline, CDR1 LGHNA and CDR2 YSLEER. The length of the CDR3 is 13 residues. CDR3 bases: TGCGCCAGCAGCCCCGGTTCAGGAGAGACCCAGTACTTC. This sequence encodes CASSPGSGETQYF.

V usage is TRBV5-1 and J usage is TRBJ1-1; 10 positions agree with TRBD1. There are 14 residues in the CDR3. Germline lookup yields CDR1 SGHRS and CDR2 YFSETQ. Trimming removed 3 bases from V and 7 bases from J; junction bases left unmatched: 6. CDR3 protein: CASSWRQGANEAFF. The CDR3, as DNA: TGCGCCAGCAGCTGGAGACAGGGGGCGAATGAAGCTTTCTTT.